This T cell receptor beta chain was sequenced for a study of blood T cells in healthy people across ages. A J-beta primer mix and a sample-barcoded 5' primer were used in a second PCR of about 6 to 12 cycles. TCRdb reprocessed the 5' RACE reads with MiXCR, giving one entry per CDR3 protein. The sample gives 850,000 to 1,100,000 distinct CDR3 sequences, approximately 38% of which show up once; around 13% is in the top ten. V shed 2 bases, J shed 1 base, and the junction held 15 bases outside the gene matches. CDR1 is DFQATT and CDR2 is SNEGSKA in the germline V gene (reference sequence). The CDR3 sequence is 18 residues long.

This sequence was found in a man aged 18 to 30 in good health. The genes are TRBV20-1 and TRBJ1-1, with 8 positions matching TRBD1. The sequencing input was blood. CDR3 protein: CSARPPTGDVAGNTEAFF. CDR3 DNA: TGCAGTGCTAGACCTCCGACAGGGGATGTAGCCGGGAACACTGAAGCTTTCTTT.